The clone carrying this TCR beta chain was observed a few times. Between the trimmed V and J ends, which lost 4 bases and 5 bases, there was a span of 13 bases. Per germline, CDR1 SGHDN and CDR2 FVKESK. There are 14 residues in the CDR3. The source of the sample is a study of T cells in Graves' hyperthyroidism and ophthalmopathy. Disease lasting under 3 months, a NOSPECS grade of at least 4, and a Clinical Activity Score of at least 3 were features of the ophthalmopathy patients. Diagnostic assessment was based on clinical symptoms, serum thyroxine and TRAb, thyroid ultrasound and orbital computed tomography. RNA transcripts served as the template for amplifying TCR beta CDR3 regions. Initially, a first-round RT-PCR of the TCR CDR3 employed the HTBI primer set. TCRdb analysed the multiplex PCR reads with MiXCR anew, one entry per CDR3 protein. The data show around 360,000 distinct CDR3 sequences, 13% to 15% seen once.

This chain connects TRBV14 to TRBJ2-3, with D possibly being TRBD2 (6 bases). Material for sequencing was blood. The source is an older woman with Graves' ophthalmopathy. CDR3 DNA sequence: TGTGCCAGCAGCCCCCTGGGGCGGGGAGATACGCAGTATTTT. It yields the protein CASSPLGRGDTQYF.